These 21 T cell receptor beta chains originate from one sample sequenced in a study of OX40 agonist ivuxolimab in advanced cancers. Using immunoSEQ multiplex PCR, the repertoire was profiled, and TCRdb retains in-frame clones only, with some absent. The data hold fewer than 120,000 clones, with around 90% observed a single time. The sequencing here drew on CD4+ or CD8+ T cells sorted from blood, taken in a trial of the OX40 agonist ivuxolimab. The receptors here all came from an adult with an advanced solid tumor such as melanoma, head and neck, liver or kidney cancer.

The V call is TRBV7-8, the J call TRBJ2-7; 7 bases agree with TRBD1. With V trimmed by 3 bases and J by 1 base, 3 bases remained unmatched. This CDR3 has 14 amino acids. Germline CDR1 is SGHVS and CDR2 is FQNEAQ. The CDR3 DNA follows: TGTGCCAGCAGCTTGGGACAGCCTTCCTACGAGCAGTACTTC. This sequence encodes CASSLGQPSYEQYF.

V is TRBV27 and J is TRBJ1-1; 7 nucleotides line up with TRBD1. The V and J ends lost 9 bases and 0 bases, in that order; junction bases with no gene match: 4. The germline V gene encodes CDR1 MNHEY and CDR2 SMNVEV (reference sequence). The CDR3 runs to 13 residues. The CDR3 spells CASQDRVNTEAFF. CDR3 DNA: TGTGCCAGTCAAGACAGGGTGAACACTGAAGCTTTCTTT.

The chain has TRBV5-1 and TRBJ2-5; D might be TRBD1 or TRBD2, each matching 6 bases. This CDR3 has 14 amino acids. Germline-derived CDR1 and CDR2 are SGHRS and YFSETQ. V lost 4 bases, J lost 5 bases, and 15 bases lay in between. CDR3 DNA sequence: TGCGCCAGCAGCAAACAGGGCGGGGAGGAGACCCAGTACTTC. Amino acid sequence: CASSKQGGEETQYF.

The chain has TRBV29-1 and TRBJ1-2; 7 bases agree with TRBD1. The CDR3 is 13 amino acids. Germline V gives CDR1 SQVTM, CDR2 ANQGSEA. Germline trimming cut 8 bases from V and 4 bases from J; bases unmatched to any gene: 10. CDR3 sequence: CSSGQDKFYGYTF. The DNA of the CDR3 is TGCAGCTCCGGACAGGACAAGTTCTATGGCTACACCTTC.

This clone occurred once. The J gene is TRBJ2-4, the V gene TRBV5-4, with 9 bases lining up with TRBD2. Looked up from germline, CDR1 is SGHNT and CDR2 is YYREEE (reference sequence). This CDR3 comprises 15 residues. V dropped 1 base and J dropped 9; count of bases not matched to a gene: 8. The CDR3 nucleotides are TGTGCCAGCAGCTTGAGGGCTAGCGGGATAGGCATTCAGTACTTC. Protein sequence: CASSLRASGIGIQYF.

The chain joins TRBV4-3 to TRBJ2-5; TRBD2 aligns across 8 bases. The CDR3 totals 15 residues. Germline V CDR1 and CDR2: LGHNA, YSLEER. With V trimmed by 1 base and J by 1 base, 2 bases remained unmatched. The CDR3 sequence is CASSQATSAQETQYF. CDR3 DNA: TGCGCCAGCAGCCAAGCGACTAGCGCCCAAGAGACCCAGTACTTC.

The V and J genes are TRBV21-1 and TRBJ2-7; TRBD1 is taken as the D call from the table, unchecked against the DNA. TRBV21-1 is a pseudogene segment. This CDR3 spans 13 amino acids. The CDR3 loop reads CASSTTGSYEQYF. The DNA for the CDR3 is TGTGCCAGCAGCACGACAGGATCCTACGAGCAGTACTTC.

This clone was seen a single time. CDR3 region: CASSLRGAAEAFF. CDR3 coding DNA: TGTGCCAGCAGCTTGAGGGGAGCCGCTGAAGCTTTCTTT. V is TRBV5-6 and J is TRBJ1-1, with a weak D call TRBD1 (5 bases). V lost 1 base and J 6 bases, leaving 10 bases between the germline ends. Looked up from germline, CDR1 is SGHDT and CDR2 is YYEEEE. The CDR3 length is 13 residues.

The chain recombines TRBV5-1 with TRBJ2-2; perhaps TRBD2 as D (6 bases). This CDR3 comprises 15 residues. Looked up from germline, CDR1 is SGHRS and CDR2 is YFSETQ. Trimming took 0 bases from V and 1 from J, leaving 7 bases between them. The CDR3 region is CASSLVRENTGELFF. In nucleotides, the CDR3 is TGCGCCAGCAGCTTGGTGCGGGAGAACACCGGGGAGCTGTTTTTT.

CDR3 nucleotides: TGTGCCAGCAGCTTGGGCCATTCTTACGAGCAGTACTTC. Its protein product is CASSLGHSYEQYF. The chain couples TRBV5-5 to TRBJ2-7; D ambiguous. Trimming stripped 0 bases from V and 4 bases from J, with 8 bases between. The CDR3 loop spans 13 amino acids. Germline V lookup: CDR1 SGHKS, CDR2 YYEKEE (reference sequence).

V gene TRBV4-2 combines with J gene TRBJ2-5; D unclear. The end of the DNA aligns better with TRBJ2-7, so the J call may be wrong. The CDR3 extends over 14 amino acids. Per germline, CDR1 LGHNA and CDR2 YNFKEQ. This chain's CDR3 is CASSQVYTSYEQYF. The CDR3 DNA follows: TGTGCCAGCAGCCAAGTTTACACTTCCTACGAGCAGTACTTC.

V usage is TRBV7-9 and J usage is TRBJ1-5, with D possibly being TRBD1 (5 bases). CDR3 length: 14 residues. V was clipped by 4 bases and J by 2 bases, with 9 bases between them. CDR1 is SEHNR, CDR2 FQNEAQ, per germline (reference sequence). The CDR3 loop reads CASSSPGGNQPQHF. The CDR3 DNA is TGTGCCAGCAGCTCCCCGGGGGGCAATCAGCCCCAGCATTTT.

The chain couples TRBV5-1 to TRBJ2-7; D is undetermined. Germline V lookup: CDR1 SGHRS, CDR2 YFSETQ. V lost 2 bases, J lost 3 bases, and 12 bases lay in between. This CDR3 contains 14 residues. The CDR3 sequence: CASSFSGTFYEQYF. CDR3 in DNA: TGCGCCAGCAGCTTTAGTGGCACCTTCTACGAGCAGTACTTC.

The J gene is TRBJ2-3, the V gene TRBV28; TRBD1 matches 8 bases. The CDR3 consists of 17 residues. Germline CDR1 and CDR2: MDHEN and SYDVKM. V was clipped by 3 bases and J by 5 bases; unmatched bases: 13. The CDR3 DNA is TGTGCCAGCAGTTTGACATGGGGACAGGTTGTTTTAGATACGCAGTATTTT. Translating it yields CASSLTWGQVVLDTQYF. Full variable domain (outside the CDR3, taken from reference TRBV28 and TRBJ2-3): DVKVTQSSRYLVKRTGEKVFLECVQDMDHENMFWYRQDPGLGLRLIYFSYDVKMKEKGDIPEGYSVSREKKERFSLILESASTNQTSMYLCASSLTWGQVVLDTQYFGPGTRLTVL.

CDR3 sequence: CASSSGATYEQYF. In nucleotides, the CDR3 is TGTGCCAGCAGCTCCGGAGCTACCTACGAGCAGTACTTC. This chain links TRBV11-3 with TRBJ2-7; no clear D gene. The CDR3 runs 13 residues. The V gene lost 4 bases and the J gene lost 2 bases, with 9 bases spanning the gap. The germline V gene has CDR1 SGHNT and CDR2 YENEEA.

The rearrangement links TRBV30 to TRBJ2-5; D is unclear. The CDR3 covers 11 residues. V was shortened by 3 bases and J by 4 bases, with 6 bases between the two germline ends. The germline V gene has CDR1 GTSNPN and CDR2 SVGIG (reference sequence). The CDR3 loop reads CAWSALETQYF. The CDR3 DNA reads TGTGCCTGGAGCGCTCTAGAGACCCAGTACTTC.

The chain joins TRBV28 to TRBJ1-1, with D unclear. Germline CDR1 is MDHEN and CDR2 is SYDVKM. This CDR3 comprises 16 residues. V was trimmed by 7 bases and J by 1 base, leaving 19 bases between them. The CDR3 spells CASTPLIMSRNTEAFF. In DNA form, the CDR3 reads TGTGCCAGCACCCCCCTAATAATGAGTCGGAACACTGAAGCTTTCTTT.

The chain uses TRBV6-5 and TRBJ1-4, with D possibly being TRBD1 (5 bases). V shed 4 bases and J shed 8 bases, with 5 bases lying between them. The CDR3 length is 11 residues. Germline CDR1 reads MNHEY; CDR2 reads SVGAGI. CDR3 DNA: TGTGCCAGCAGTTGGGGGGAAAAACTGTTTTTT. This sequence encodes CASSWGEKLFF.

This chain uses TRBV19 with TRBJ1-1, with TRBD1 matching 7 bases. V lost 6 bases and J lost 1; bases outside the gene matches: 2. Germline-derived CDR1 and CDR2 are LNHDA and SQIVND (reference sequence). The CDR3 covers 13 residues. The CDR3 reads CASSPGGNTEAFF. The CDR3 nucleotides read TGTGCCAGTAGCCCAGGGGGGAACACTGAAGCTTTCTTT.

The chain is built from TRBV19 and TRBJ1-5, with 7 bases lining up with TRBD1. The V gene end was trimmed by 7 bases and the J gene end by 0 bases; junction bases not matched to a gene: 6. CDR3 length equals 15 residues. Germline loops: CDR1 LNHDA, CDR2 SQIVND (reference sequence). The CDR3 loop reads CASTPDRTSNQPQHF. CDR3 nucleotide sequence: TGTGCCAGTACTCCGGACAGGACTAGCAATCAGCCCCAGCATTTT.

The chain couples TRBV6-5 to TRBJ1-2; D possibly corresponds to TRBD1 (5 bases). Trimming took 5 bases from V and 7 from J, leaving 14 bases between them. The CDR3 is 13 amino acids. CDR1 is MNHEY and CDR2 is SVGAGI in the germline V gene. CDR3 loop: CASSENGAGGYTF. The DNA for the CDR3 is TGTGCCAGCAGTGAAAACGGGGCAGGTGGCTACACCTTC.